The 25 T cell receptor beta chains presented below share a single source sample, sequenced in a study of blood T cell repertoires in COVID-19 (TCRdb year 2020). The library was obtained by the immunoSEQ multiplex PCR assay. Not all clones reach the TCRdb copy of this immuneACCESS table, which keeps in-frame sequences only. Checked studies attribute under half of the gap to unresolved V genes and leave the rest unexplained. The sample table contains about 240,000 clones; only one count was recorded for about 70% of them. The ten biggest clones cover 3% to 3.5% of the sample. Sequencing was carried out using peripheral blood. All receptors derive from a woman of 80 years or more with acute or convalescent COVID-19.

For the CDR3, the DNA is TGCGCCAGCAGCCAAGTTAGGACATTACCCACTGGCTATGGCTACACCTTC. This encodes CASSQVRTLPTGYGYTF. This chain connects TRBV4-1 to TRBJ1-2; a weak D match, TRBD1 (5 bases). The CDR3 loop spans 17 amino acids. The V end was cut by 1 base, the J end by 4 bases, with 19 bases between. The V gene's germline CDR1 is MGHRA and CDR2 YSYEKL.

The chain joins TRBV7-8 to TRBJ1-1; TRBD1 is a possible D gene (5 bases). The germline V gene has CDR1 SGHVS and CDR2 FQNEAQ. The CDR3 loop spans 16 amino acids. V was pared by 1 base and J by 0 bases, with 12 bases between. The CDR3 DNA follows: TGTGCCAGCAGCTTAGGGACAACCTTTATGAACACTGAAGCTTTCTTT. Protein: CASSLGTTFMNTEAFF. The whole variable domain, filled in from reference TRBV7-8 and TRBJ1-1, reads GAGVSQSPRYKVAKRGQDVALRCDPISGHVSLFWYQQALGQGPEFLTYFQNEAQLDKSGLPSDRFFAERPEGSVSTLKIQRTQQEDSAVYLCASSLGTTFMNTEAFFGQGTRLTVV.

The chain uses TRBV19 and TRBJ2-2; D perhaps matches TRBD1 (5 bases). This CDR3 contains 15 residues. V lost 3 bases and J lost 3, with 11 bases in between. Per the germline V gene, CDR1 is LNHDA and CDR2 is SQIVND (reference sequence). The CDR3, as DNA: TGTGCCAGTAGTATCCTTAGGGGTGACACCGGGGAGCTGTTTTTT. The encoded protein is CASSILRGDTGELFF.

This chain links TRBV5-1 with TRBJ2-5; D is perhaps TRBD2 (6 bases). The V gene lost 0 bases and the J gene lost 6 bases, with 15 bases spanning the gap. The CDR3 is 15 amino acids. Germline V lookup: CDR1 SGHRS, CDR2 YFSETQ. CDR3 loop: CASSLDPRREQTQYF. As DNA, the CDR3 is TGCGCCAGCAGCTTGGACCCAAGGCGGGAACAGACCCAGTACTTC.

The J gene is TRBJ2-5, the V gene TRBV27, with D maybe TRBD2 (7 bases). The germline CDR1 and CDR2 sequences are MNHEY and SMNVEV (reference sequence). The CDR3 runs to 13 residues. The V gene lost 6 bases and the J gene lost 5 bases, with 13 bases spanning the gap. CDR3 region: CASSPGGPETQYF. The CDR3 DNA is TGTGCCAGCAGCCCCGGGGGGCCGGAGACCCAGTACTTC.

The chain recombines TRBV7-9 with TRBJ1-2; D may be TRBD1 (5 bases). From germline, CDR1 is SEHNR and CDR2 FQNEAQ (reference sequence). The CDR3 extends over 13 amino acids. The ends were cut back, 2 bases at V and 6 bases at J, with 10 bases in the middle. CDR3 DNA sequence: TGTGCCAGCAGCTTATCTGCAGGGAATGGCTACACCTTC. Its protein product is CASSLSAGNGYTF.

The chain carries TRBV4-2 and TRBJ2-1; TRBD2 might be the D (6 bases). The germline V and J ends were trimmed by 0 bases and 8 bases, with 17 bases remaining between them. This CDR3 is 16 amino acids long. CDR1 is LGHNA, CDR2 YNFKEQ, per germline. CDR3 bases: TGTGCCAGCAGCCAAGATAAAAAGGCTAGCGACCATGAGCAGTTCTTC. Its translation is CASSQDKKASDHEQFF.

The chain combines TRBV19 with TRBJ1-2; TRBD1 matches at 7 bases. The CDR3 runs 14 residues. Looked up from germline, CDR1 is LNHDA and CDR2 is SQIVND (reference sequence). V gave up 7 bases and J gave up 4 bases; unmatched junction bases: 9. The CDR3 nucleotides read TGTGCCAGTAATTCACAGGGGATATTCTATGGCTACACCTTC. This translates into CASNSQGIFYGYTF.

The V and J genes are TRBV14 and TRBJ2-7; D call uncertain. This CDR3 comprises 12 residues. The germline V and J ends were trimmed by 3 bases and 5 bases, with 8 bases remaining between them. The germline gives CDR1 SGHDN, CDR2 FVKESK. The CDR3 region has the DNA TGTGCCAGCAGCCAGGGCTTACACGAGCAGTACTTC. Translating it yields CASSQGLHEQYF. The variable domain in full, completed from reference TRBV14 and TRBJ2-7, reads EAGVTQFPSHSVIEKGQTVTLRCDPISGHDNLYWYRRVMGKEIKFLLHFVKESKQDESGMPNNRFLAERTGGTYSTLKVQPAELEDSGVYFCASSQGLHEQYFGPGTRLTVT.

This rearrangement joins TRBV10-3 to TRBJ2-2; D uncertain. Germline V lookup: CDR1 ENHRY, CDR2 SYGVKD. The CDR3 sequence is 13 residues long. V lost 3 bases, J lost 6 bases, and 8 bases lay in between. DNA of the CDR3: TGTGCCATCAGTGATGCGGAACCCGGGGAGCTGTTTTTT. This translates into CAISDAEPGELFF.

CDR3 residues: CASSFLGAGVDGYTF. CDR3 nucleotides: TGTGCCAGCAGTTTCTTGGGGGCCGGGGTGGATGGCTACACCTTC. The chain joins TRBV27 to TRBJ1-2, with a possible D match to TRBD1 (6 bases). CDR1 is MNHEY, CDR2 SMNVEV, per germline (reference sequence). V dropped 3 bases and J dropped 6 bases, with 17 bases sitting between them. The CDR3 is made up of 15 amino acids.

This clone was seen more than once but under ten times. The V and J genes are TRBV3-1 (or the pseudogene TRBV3-2) and TRBJ1-5; D is undetermined. CDR1 is LGHDT and CDR2 is YNNKEL in the germline V gene (reference sequence). The CDR3 has 15 amino acids. V was cut by 1 base and J by 3 bases, with 10 bases left in between. The DNA of the CDR3 is TGTGCCAGCAGCCAAGGGAGGGAGCCCAATCAGCCCCAGCATTTT. It translates to CASSQGREPNQPQHF.

J is TRBJ1-6 and V is TRBV7-2, with D uncertain. Trimming took 5 bases from V and 5 from J, leaving 7 bases between them. Looked up from germline, CDR1 is SGHTA and CDR2 is FQGNSA. The CDR3 is 13 amino acids. The CDR3 nucleotides are TGTGCCAGCAGCATATCTGATAATTCACCCCTCCACTTT. This encodes CASSISDNSPLHF.

The chain carries TRBV27 and TRBJ2-1; 9 bases align to TRBD1. Germline values: CDR1 MNHEY, CDR2 SMNVEV (reference sequence). There are 14 residues in the CDR3. The V gene end was trimmed by 5 bases and the J gene end by 10 bases; junction bases not matched to a gene: 9. The CDR3 spells CASSPQGARREQFF. CDR3 nucleotides: TGTGCCAGCAGTCCACAGGGGGCTCGGAGGGAGCAGTTCTTC.

As for this clone: Other DNA sequences in the same sample also yield this CDR3. The J gene is TRBJ1-6, the V gene TRBV12-3 or TRBV12-4; D perhaps matches TRBD1 (6 bases). CDR3 length: 13 amino acids. V dropped 2 bases and J dropped 7 bases, with 6 bases sitting between them. The CDR3 coding sequence is TGTGCCAGCAGTTTACAGGGGAATTCACCCCTCCACTTT. Protein: CASSLQGNSPLHF.

The chain recombines TRBV2 with TRBJ1-4, with 7 bases lining up with TRBD1. Germline V CDR1 and CDR2: SNHLY, FYNNEI. This CDR3 comprises 13 residues. V lost 10 bases and J lost 3; bases outside the gene matches: 5. The CDR3 coding sequence is TGTGCCACCTCCGGGACAGCTAATGAAAAACTGTTTTTT. Protein product: CATSGTANEKLFF.

J is TRBJ2-2 and V is TRBV7-9; 13 nucleotides match TRBD2. The CDR3 runs 16 residues. V shed 5 bases, J shed 7 bases, and the junction held 7 bases outside the gene matches. Germline V gives CDR1 SEHNR, CDR2 FQNEAQ (reference sequence). The CDR3 spells CASSPLGLAGLGELFF. In DNA, the CDR3 is TGTGCCAGCAGCCCACTGGGACTAGCGGGACTCGGGGAGCTGTTTTTT. Using reference TRBV7-9 and TRBJ2-2 for the parts outside the CDR3, the full variable domain is DTGVSQNPRHKITKRGQNVTFRCDPISEHNRLYWYRQTLGQGPEFLTYFQNEAQLEKSRLLSDRFSAERPKGSFSTLEIQRTEQGDSAMYLCASSPLGLAGLGELFFGEGSRLTVL.

This clone was detected only once. The genes are TRBV2 and TRBJ1-2; D is possibly TRBD1 (5 bases). CDR3 length: 14 residues. Per germline, CDR1 SNHLY and CDR2 FYNNEI. V lost 2 bases, J lost 2 bases, and 9 bases lay in between. CDR3: CASSESAGNYGYTF. In DNA, the CDR3 is TGTGCCAGCAGTGAATCCGCAGGGAACTATGGCTACACCTTC.

The V gene is TRBV29-1, the J gene TRBJ1-4; D remains unclear. The CDR3 is 11 residues long. CDR1 SQVTM and CDR2 ANQGSEA come from the germline V gene. The V gene lost 3 bases and the J gene lost 4 bases, with 3 bases spanning the gap. The CDR3 loop reads CSVDSNEKLFF. In DNA form, the CDR3 reads TGCAGCGTTGACAGTAATGAAAAACTGTTTTTT.

The chain couples TRBV9 to TRBJ2-2; D is uncertain. Deletions cut 3 bases from V and 9 bases from J, with 9 bases between. The length of the CDR3 is 12 residues. Germline V gives CDR1 SGDLS, CDR2 YYNGEE. CDR3 region: CASSAYSRELFF. The CDR3 DNA sequence: TGTGCCAGCAGCGCGTACTCCCGGGAGCTGTTTTTT.

J is TRBJ1-3 and V is TRBV3-1 (or the pseudogene TRBV3-2), with D unclear. Germline V gene lookup returns CDR1 LGHDT and CDR2 YNNKEL (reference sequence). V lost 2 bases and J 0 bases, leaving 14 bases between the germline ends. The CDR3 sequence is 17 residues long. The CDR3 spells CASSQTHSSSSGNTIYF. In nucleotides, the CDR3 is TGTGCCAGCAGCCAAACCCACTCTTCTAGCTCTGGAAACACCATATATTTT.

V is TRBV11-2 and J is TRBJ2-1; unclear D gene. V lost 5 bases, J lost 8 bases, and 10 bases lay in between. The CDR3 has 12 amino acids. CDR1 and CDR2 (germline): SGHAT, FQNNGV. In DNA, the CDR3 is TGTGCCAGCAGCCTGCCTATGGATGAGCAGTTCTTC. Protein sequence: CASSLPMDEQFF.

The genes are TRBV30 and TRBJ2-1; TRBD1 might be the D (6 bases). Germline CDR1 GTSNPN, CDR2 SVGIG (reference sequence). Trimming pared 1 base from V and 4 bases from J, leaving 8 bases between. The CDR3 covers 13 residues. The DNA of the CDR3 is TGTGCCTGGAGTGAGACAGGTTACAATGAGCAGTTCTTC. This translates into CAWSETGYNEQFF.

This clone was detected once. CDR3 loop: CASSNIPGWGLDTEAFF. As DNA, the CDR3 is TGTGCCAGCAGTAACATCCCCGGGTGGGGGCTGGACACTGAAGCTTTCTTT. This chain joins TRBV6-2 or TRBV6-3 and TRBJ1-1; D may be TRBD1 (6 bases). V lost 5 bases and J 3 bases, leaving 22 bases between the germline ends. CDR1 is MNHEY, CDR2 SVGEGT, per germline. The CDR3 extends over 17 amino acids.

The chain carries TRBV6-2 or TRBV6-3 and TRBJ2-3; 7 bases match TRBD1. Per germline, CDR1 MNHEY and CDR2 SVGEGT. With V trimmed by 0 bases and J by 1 base, 7 bases remained unmatched. The CDR3 has 17 amino acids. This CDR3 reads CASSYSRGGVGTDTQYF. CDR3 nucleotide sequence: TGTGCCAGCAGTTACTCGAGAGGGGGCGTAGGCACAGATACGCAGTATTTT.